The clone carrying this T cell receptor (beta chain) appeared many times. These data originate in a study of tumor and adjacent non-tumor tissue in lung cancer. Study background: The cohort had about a dozen adenocarcinoma, 2 squamous cell and 1 small cell patients.

Three rounds of nested PCR, following a modified ARM-PCR protocol, produced the TCRbeta library. TCRdb reprocessed the multiplex PCR reads with MiXCR, giving one entry per CDR3 protein. Among roughly 120,000 distinct CDR3 sequences listed, about 64% were seen once. RNA was extracted from bulk tissue without any cell sorting. More than 3 cm separated this lung sample from the edge of the tumor. Chemotherapy-naive patients with new lung cancer underwent thoracic surgery in China, August–late 2014. Trimming at V came to 5 bases and at J to 5 bases, leaving 8 bases not matched to a gene. Per germline, CDR1 DFQATT and CDR2 SNEGSKA (reference sequence). The CDR3 spans 15 residues.

The sequence derives from a man aged 60 to 75 with non-small cell lung cancer. Material for sequencing was distant non-tumor lung tissue. V usage is TRBV20-1 and J usage is TRBJ2-5; 13 nucleotides agree with TRBD2. CDR3 amino acids: CSASPGTSGIETQYF. In DNA, the CDR3 is TGCAGTGCTTCCCCCGGGACTAGCGGGATTGAGACCCAGTACTTC.